These 19 T cell receptor beta chains were sequenced from one sample in a study of blood T cell repertoires in COVID-19. Measured with immunoSEQ multiplex PCR; TCRdb has only the in-frame clones, and not every one. This table holds roughly 18,000 clones, approximately 91% found once. Sequencing input: peripheral blood. Every receptor here comes from a human donor in a cohort sampled during active COVID-19.

J is TRBJ2-7 and V is TRBV4-1; a possible D gene is TRBD2 (5 bases). Germline assignment: CDR1 MGHRA and CDR2 YSYEKL. The CDR3 runs 16 residues. V was clipped by 1 base and J by 1 base, with 14 bases between them. In nucleotides, the CDR3 is TGCGCCAGCAGCCAAGGAGAGGGCAGCCCTTCCTACGAGCAGTACTTC. Amino acids: CASSQGEGSPSYEQYF.

The chain couples TRBV7-2 to TRBJ2-1, with a possible D match to TRBD1 (6 bases). CDR3 length: 15 amino acids. CDR1 SGHTA and CDR2 FQGNSA come from the germline V gene. Trimming removed 2 bases at V and 9 bases at J, with 17 bases between. The CDR3 loop is CASSLLAQGGGEQFF. The CDR3 DNA sequence: TGTGCCAGCAGCTTATTGGCCCAAGGGGGTGGTGAGCAGTTCTTC.

This chain joins TRBV5-1 and TRBJ2-1; 13 bases match TRBD2. CDR1 and CDR2 from the germline V gene are SGHRS and YFSETQ. The V segment lost 4 bases and the J segment 8 bases; nucleotides outside the gene matches: 18. The CDR3 covers 19 residues. CDR3 DNA: TGCGCCAGCAGCCATGGCTTCCGGACTAGCGGGAGAACTGAGGATGAGCAGTTCTTC. Residues: CASSHGFRTSGRTEDEQFF.

V usage is TRBV18 and J usage is TRBJ1-2; a weak D match, TRBD1 (6 bases). The germline V and J ends were trimmed by 4 bases and 4 bases, with 19 bases remaining between them. CDR3 length: 16 residues. The germline CDR1 and CDR2 sequences are KGHSH and LQKENI. CDR3: CASSLYSTGQSYGYTF. CDR3 nucleotide sequence: TGTGCCAGCTCACTATACTCCACAGGGCAGAGCTATGGCTACACCTTC.

The chain is built from TRBV6-5 and TRBJ2-7, with TRBD1 as a possible D gene (5 bases). Germline CDR1 and CDR2: MNHEY and SVGAGI. Trimming shortened V by 6 bases and J by 6 bases, and 9 bases separated the two germline ends. This CDR3 comprises 11 residues. The CDR3 region has the DNA TGTGCCAGCAGGGCGCAGGGCGAGCAGTACTTC. Amino acids: CASRAQGEQYF.

The rearrangement joins TRBV30 to TRBJ2-3, with 7 bases lining up with TRBD2. CDR3 length: 16 amino acids. Per germline, CDR1 GTSNPN and CDR2 SVGIG (reference sequence). Trimming removed 4 bases from V and 8 bases from J; junction bases left unmatched: 18. CDR3 coding DNA: TGTGCCTGGAATGACCGCCGGGCGGGGGTCCGGAGTACGCAGTATTTT. Its protein is CAWNDRRAGVRSTQYF.

This sequence joins TRBV7-9 and TRBJ2-6; unclear D gene. CDR1 and CDR2 (germline): SEHNR, FQNEAQ (reference sequence). The CDR3 is 15 residues long. V lost 3 bases, J lost 0 bases, and 6 bases lay in between. This CDR3 reads CASSLTGSGANVLTF. In nucleotides, the CDR3 is TGTGCCAGCAGCTTGACGGGCTCTGGGGCCAACGTCCTGACTTTC.

The V and J genes are TRBV15 and TRBJ1-2; D is ambiguous. The ends were cut back, 3 bases at V and 8 bases at J, with 10 bases in the middle. Germline CDR1 and CDR2: LNHNV and YYDKDF (reference sequence). CDR3 size: 12 residues. The CDR3, as DNA: TGTGCCACCAGCAGCCCCAGCGGGGGCTACACCTTC. It yields the protein CATSSPSGGYTF.

J is TRBJ1-2 and V is TRBV7-3; the D gene is possibly TRBD1 (6 bases). Per the germline V gene, CDR1 is SGHTA and CDR2 is FQGTGA. V was trimmed by 1 base and J by 3 bases, leaving 21 bases between them. CDR3 length equals 18 residues. The CDR3 spells CASSLIPSPGGPYYGYTF. CDR3 nucleotide sequence: TGTGCCAGCAGCTTAATCCCTTCCCCGGGGGGCCCCTACTATGGCTACACCTTC. The full variable domain, rest sourced from reference TRBV7-3 and TRBJ1-2, is GAGVSQTPSNKVTEKGKYVELRCDPISGHTALYWYRQSLGQGPEFLIYFQGTGAADDSGLPNDRFFAVRPEGSVSTLKIQRTERGDSAVYLCASSLIPSPGGPYYGYTFGSGTRLTVV.

The chain uses TRBV4-1 and TRBJ2-5; the D gene is possibly TRBD2 (6 bases). Germline lookup yields CDR1 MGHRA and CDR2 YSYEKL. Trimming left V 0 bases short and J 2 bases short, with 10 bases between. The CDR3 is 15 amino acids. The CDR3 DNA is TGCGCCAGCAGCCAAGATTTCCTAGCGCAAGAGACCCAGTACTTC. Translation: CASSQDFLAQETQYF.

In its sample, this clone was seen once. The V call is TRBV28, the J call TRBJ2-1, with a tentative D call TRBD1 (5 bases). V was pared by 5 bases and J by 4 bases, with 15 bases between. The CDR3 consists of 15 residues. Per the germline V gene, CDR1 is MDHEN and CDR2 is SYDVKM. CDR3 nucleotide sequence: TGTGCCAGCAGTACGCTCCCGGACAATTACAATGAGCAGTTCTTC. This encodes CASSTLPDNYNEQFF.

J is TRBJ1-2 and V is TRBV3-1 (or the pseudogene TRBV3-2), with D perhaps matching TRBD1 (5 bases). Germline CDR1 and CDR2: LGHDT and YNNKEL (reference sequence). CDR3 length: 14 residues. Deletions cut 0 bases from V and 4 bases from J, with 9 bases between. The CDR3 spells CASSQESGIYGYTF. CDR3 in DNA: TGTGCCAGCAGCCAAGAGTCAGGGATCTATGGCTACACCTTC.

The chain recombines TRBV5-1 with TRBJ1-1, with 9 bases identical to TRBD1. This CDR3 spans 16 amino acids. Trimming removed 1 base from V and 4 bases from J; junction bases left unmatched: 8. Germline CDR1 reads SGHRS; CDR2 reads YFSETQ. The CDR3 region is CASSLTTGGMGTEAFF. CDR3 sequence (DNA): TGCGCCAGCAGCTTGACGACAGGGGGTATGGGCACTGAAGCTTTCTTT.

The CDR3 sequence is CASSLTGGKGNTEAFF. The DNA of the CDR3 is TGTGCCAGCAGCTTGACAGGGGGCAAGGGGAACACTGAAGCTTTCTTT. The chain recombines TRBV11-2 with TRBJ1-1; 10 nucleotides align to TRBD1. Germline CDR1 SGHAT, CDR2 FQNNGV. The CDR3 is 16 residues long. V gave up 3 bases and J gave up 1 base; unmatched junction bases: 5.

The rearrangement joins TRBV5-1 to TRBJ1-1; D is uncertain. From germline, CDR1 is SGHRS and CDR2 YFSETQ. This CDR3 is built from 14 residues. V lost 0 bases and J 2 bases, leaving 8 bases between the germline ends. The CDR3 coding sequence is TGCGCCAGCAGCTTGGATGGACTTAACACTGAAGCTTTCTTT. Its translation: CASSLDGLNTEAFF.

The chain employs TRBV5-1 and TRBJ2-5; 13 positions agree with TRBD2. The CDR3 is 14 residues long. The junction had 6 bases not matched to a gene; V was cut back by 8 bases and J by 5 bases. Germline CDR1 and CDR2: SGHRS and YFSETQ. The chain's CDR3 is CASRTSGGDETQYF. In nucleotides, the CDR3 is TGCGCCAGTCGGACTAGCGGGGGCGACGAGACCCAGTACTTC.

The V gene is TRBV9, the J gene TRBJ2-1, with 9 bases fitting TRBD1. Germline loops: CDR1 SGDLS, CDR2 YYNGEE. The CDR3 is 14 amino acids. V dropped 4 bases and J dropped 5; count of bases not matched to a gene: 4. CDR3 amino acids: CASSKRQGDNEQFF. DNA for the CDR3: TGTGCCAGCAGCAAAAGACAGGGGGACAATGAGCAGTTCTTC.

The V call is TRBV30, the J call TRBJ2-1; 13 bases are shared with TRBD2. This CDR3 has 15 residues. Losses at the gene ends were 5 bases for V and 9 bases for J; bases not matched to a gene: 10. Germline V gives CDR1 GTSNPN, CDR2 SVGIG (reference sequence). CDR3 residues: CAWSLAGGPQSEQFF. The CDR3 DNA sequence: TGTGCCTGGTCACTAGCGGGGGGGCCGCAAAGTGAGCAGTTCTTC.

This clone was seen a single time. The J gene is TRBJ2-3, the V gene TRBV18, with a possible D match to TRBD2 (5 bases). V lost 3 bases and J 4 bases, leaving 17 bases between the germline ends. CDR1 is KGHSH, CDR2 LQKENI, per germline. The CDR3 contains 16 residues. In DNA form, the CDR3 reads TGTGCCAGCTCACCTCTATCGAAGAGAGCGGCAGATACGCAGTATTTT. Translation: CASSPLSKRAADTQYF.